These T cell receptor beta chains were read from a single sample in a study of blood T cell repertoires in COVID-19. The protocol was immunoSEQ multiplex PCR, while the TCRdb copy is restricted to in-frame clones and leaves out a portion. The sample lists about 100,000 clones, about 90% occurring once. Sequenced input: peripheral blood. All receptors derive from a man between 50 and 59 years old with active COVID-19. CDR3s include the opening cysteine and the closing phenylalanine or tryptophan. Fields, in order: D gene, V gene, J gene, clone size, CDR3 protein, CDR3 DNA. A D gene is named only where the DNA matches it firmly. Size is omitted from some rows. Given values are once, few, many or a class for expanded clones.

D gene: TRBD2; V gene: TRBV7-9; J gene: TRBJ2-3; clone size: NA; CDR3 protein: CASSRGDTRSDTQYF; CDR3 DNA: TGTGCCAGCAGCCGGGGGGATACGAGGTCAGATACGCAGTATTTT
D gene: NA; V gene: TRBV30; J gene: TRBJ1-2; clone size: NA; CDR3 protein: CAWNPGEGSGYTF; CDR3 DNA: TGTGCCTGGAACCCAGGGGAGGGAAGTGGCTACACCTTC
D gene: NA; V gene: TRBV7-2; J gene: TRBJ2-5; clone size: NA; CDR3 protein: CASSLARETQYF; CDR3 DNA: TGTGCCAGCAGCTTAGCCAGGGAGACCCAGTACTTC
D gene: TRBD1; V gene: TRBV10-1; J gene: TRBJ2-2; clone size: NA; CDR3 protein: CASSERDRSPGELFF; CDR3 DNA: TGCGCCAGCAGTGAAAGGGACAGATCACCCGGGGAGCTGTTTTTT
D gene: TRBD1; V gene: TRBV7-2; J gene: TRBJ1-2; clone size: NA; CDR3 protein: CASSNTGAVTGYTF; CDR3 DNA: TGTGCCAGCAGCAATACAGGGGCCGTGACCGGCTACACCTTC
D gene: TRBD1; V gene: TRBV28; J gene: TRBJ2-1; clone size: NA; CDR3 protein: CASRPQGFHNEQFF; CDR3 DNA: TGTGCCAGCAGACCACAGGGGTTCCACAATGAGCAGTTCTTC
D gene: NA; V gene: TRBV5-1; J gene: TRBJ1-1; clone size: once; CDR3 protein: CASSRTASTEAFF; CDR3 DNA: TGCGCCAGCAGTCGGACTGCCAGCACTGAAGCTTTCTTT
D gene: NA; V gene: TRBV3-1/TRBV3-2; J gene: TRBJ1-2; clone size: NA; CDR3 protein: CASSQAGITTAMIYGYTF; CDR3 DNA: TGTGCCAGCAGCCAAGCAGGTATAACGACAGCCATGATCTATGGCTACACCTTC
D gene: NA; V gene: TRBV7-8; J gene: TRBJ2-5; clone size: once; CDR3 protein: CASSLALETQYF; CDR3 DNA: TGTGCCAGCAGCTTAGCCCTAGAGACCCAGTACTTC
D gene: NA; V gene: TRBV6-6; J gene: TRBJ1-5; clone size: NA; CDR3 protein: CASSSTRFSYQPQHF; CDR3 DNA: TGTGCCAGCAGTTCCACTAGATTCAGTTATCAGCCCCAGCATTTT
D gene: NA; V gene: TRBV7-8; J gene: TRBJ1-6; clone size: NA; CDR3 protein: CASSRREGNSPLHF; CDR3 DNA: TGTGCCAGCAGCCGCCGGGAGGGAAATTCACCCCTCCACTTT
D gene: NA; V gene: TRBV6-5; J gene: TRBJ1-2; clone size: NA; CDR3 protein: CASRADRATGYTF; CDR3 DNA: TGTGCCAGCAGGGCCGACAGAGCAACTGGCTACACCTTC
D gene: NA; V gene: TRBV5-6; J gene: TRBJ2-5; clone size: NA; CDR3 protein: CASSLRRLVEETQYF; CDR3 DNA: TGTGCCAGCAGCTTGAGAAGACTAGTTGAGGAGACCCAGTACTTC
D gene: NA; V gene: TRBV30; J gene: TRBJ1-5; clone size: NA; CDR3 protein: CAWSAGRDQPQHF; CDR3 DNA: TGTGCCTGGAGTGCGGGTAGAGATCAGCCCCAGCATTTT
D gene: TRBD2; V gene: TRBV5-6; J gene: TRBJ2-1; clone size: NA; CDR3 protein: CASSLVSGAYNEQFF; CDR3 DNA: TGTGCCAGCAGCTTGGTAAGCGGGGCTTACAATGAGCAGTTCTTC